These 10 T cell receptor beta chains originate from one sample sequenced in a study of shared clonotypes between healthy human individuals. Using immunoSEQ multiplex PCR, the repertoire was profiled, and TCRdb retains in-frame clones only, with some absent. The table shows fewer than 600,000 clones, with about 80% occurring only once. The specimen was PBMCs. These receptor sequences come from a woman aged 40 to 50 in good health. Some clones in this sample may be carry-over from other donors' samples.

This chain connects TRBV28 to TRBJ2-4, with D maybe TRBD2 (6 bases). Trimming removed 10 bases at V and 2 bases at J, with 12 bases between. The CDR3 length is 13 residues. Germline values: CDR1 MDHEN, CDR2 SYDVKM. CDR3 in DNA: TGTGCCACAGAGGGAGGTCCCAAAAACATTCAGTACTTC. Its protein is CATEGGPKNIQYF.

The J gene is TRBJ2-1, the V gene TRBV6-4, with D possibly TRBD2 on 6 matching bases. Germline assignment: CDR1 MRHNA and CDR2 SNTAGT. Trimming pared 4 bases from V and 8 bases from J, leaving 18 bases between. The CDR3 is 15 amino acids. The CDR3 spells CASSVAQSGVDEQFF. CDR3 nucleotide sequence: TGTGCCAGCAGTGTGGCCCAGTCGGGGGTGGATGAGCAGTTCTTC.

This chain connects TRBV28 to TRBJ1-1, with a possible D match to TRBD1 (6 bases). The ends were cut back, 4 bases at V and 1 base at J, with 10 bases in the middle. CDR3 length equals 14 residues. Looked up from germline, CDR1 is MDHEN and CDR2 is SYDVKM. The CDR3 DNA sequence: TGTGCCAGCAGTTCCCCGGACAGGAACACTGAAGCTTTCTTT. It encodes CASSSPDRNTEAFF. Full variable domain (outside the CDR3, taken from reference TRBV28 and TRBJ1-1): DVKVTQSSRYLVKRTGEKVFLECVQDMDHENMFWYRQDPGLGLRLIYFSYDVKMKEKGDIPEGYSVSREKKERFSLILESASTNQTSMYLCASSSPDRNTEAFFGQGTRLTVV.

On this clone: Other DNA sequences in the same sample also yield this CDR3. The V call is TRBV5-1, the J call TRBJ1-2; TRBD1 is a possible D gene (5 bases). This CDR3 contains 14 residues. The germline V gene has CDR1 SGHRS and CDR2 YFSETQ. The V and J ends lost 0 bases and 4 bases respectively, with 10 bases between them. The CDR3, as DNA: TGCGCCAGCAGCTTGGGGCAGGGCGGCTATGGCTACACCTTC. This codes for CASSLGQGGYGYTF.

The chain carries TRBV10-3 and TRBJ2-1; D tentatively reads TRBD1 or TRBD2 (5 bases each). Trimming stripped 7 bases from V and 0 bases from J, with 13 bases between. The CDR3 contains 15 residues. Germline CDR1 reads ENHRY; CDR2 reads SYGVKD. The CDR3 spells CAITEGQDSYNEQFF. CDR3 DNA sequence: TGTGCCATCACCGAGGGGCAGGACTCCTACAATGAGCAGTTCTTC.

This chain connects TRBV18 to TRBJ1-4; the D is unclear. V lost 2 bases and J 5 bases, leaving 12 bases between the germline ends. Germline assignment: CDR1 KGHSH and CDR2 LQKENI. The CDR3 is 15 residues long. The CDR3: CASSPLNSLNEKLFF. For the CDR3, the DNA is TGTGCCAGCTCACCATTAAACAGTCTGAATGAAAAACTGTTTTTT.

This chain uses TRBV11-2 with TRBJ2-3; 10 nucleotides match TRBD2. The trim removed 5 bases at V and 2 bases at J, leaving 7 bases unmatched. The germline gives CDR1 SGHAT, CDR2 FQNNGV. This CDR3 is built from 16 residues. This CDR3 reads CASSGGTSVATDTQYF. As DNA, the CDR3 is TGTGCCAGCAGCGGTGGGACTAGCGTCGCCACAGATACGCAGTATTTT.

This clone has more than one count but fewer than ten. V usage is TRBV5-1 and J usage is TRBJ2-7; D is uncertain. Germline V gene lookup returns CDR1 SGHRS and CDR2 YFSETQ. This CDR3 is built from 12 residues. V lost 0 bases, J lost 9 bases, and 10 bases lay in between. In nucleotides, the CDR3 is TGCGCCAGCAGCTTGGACCGTTTGTGGCAGTACTTC. Amino acid sequence: CASSLDRLWQYF.

This clone was counted once. One junction end disagrees with the germline gene, perhaps due to a read error. The rearrangement uses TRBV7-9 and TRBJ2-5, with D possibly matching TRBD2 (6 bases). CDR3 length: 19 residues. The germline CDR1 and CDR2 sequences are SEHNR and FQNEAQ (reference sequence). The CDR3 sequence: CASSLARVGSGGIQETQYF. CDR3 DNA: TGTGCCAGCAGCCTAGCCCGGGTTGGGTCTGGCGGGATCCAAGAGACCCAGTACTTC. Based on the CDR3 plus reference TRBV7-9 and TRBJ2-5, the full variable domain is DTGVSQNPRHKITKRGQNVTFRCDPISEHNRLYWYRQTLGQGPEFLTYFQNEAQLEKSRLLSDRFSAERPKGSFSTLEIQRTEQGDSAMYLCASSLARVGSGGIQETQYFGPGTRLLVL.

CDR3 amino acids: CASSSLAGPYEQYF. The CDR3 nucleotides read TGTGCCAGCAGTTCCCTAGCGGGCCCCTACGAGCAGTACTTC. The J gene is TRBJ2-7, the V gene TRBV27; 8 positions match TRBD2. The V gene end was trimmed by 4 bases and the J gene end by 2 bases; junction bases not matched to a gene: 4. The CDR3 spans 14 residues. CDR1 MNHEY and CDR2 SMNVEV come from the germline V gene (reference sequence).